This T cell receptor (beta chain) derives from a study of beta chain features in type 1 diabetes. For the study at large: Age and gender were similar between patients and healthy donors, as were cell yields.

Since all of the isolated RNA was reverse transcribed, expressed TCRB transcripts were what got sequenced. Method: immunoSEQ multiplex PCR; TCRdb's copy keeps in-frame clones and lacks some. This sample has about 150,000 clones, with around 8.5% found just once. Study-wide results and limits: cDNA-based sequencing might over-represent cells highly expressing TCR. The question of HLA type influencing TCRB rearrangement was one that remained unresolved here. Fewer insertions but more deletions were seen at VDJ junctions in type 1 diabetes patients.

This CDR3 is built from 14 residues. Germline V gene lookup returns CDR1 SGHVS and CDR2 FQNEAQ. V lost 5 bases, J lost 4 bases, and 14 bases lay in between. A few counts support this clone. Its antigen is not known. V gene TRBV7-8 combines with J gene TRBJ1-2, with no clear D. The sample taken for sequencing was central memory CD4+ T cells from blood. The receptor was derived from a man aged 18 to 35 in good health. CDR3 bases: TGTGCCAGCAGCCTAGAAGCCGAAAGCTATGGCTACACCTTC. Translation: CASSLEAESYGYTF.